Included here is one TCR beta chain sequence, with context. Its antigen is unidentified. The data derive from a study of T cell responses to AZD1222 COVID-19 vaccine. Overall study: Timing groups of about 4 and about 12 weeks for second doses were pooled.

Repertoires were generated with immunoSEQ multiplex PCR, while TCRdb's copy carries only in-frame clones and drops some. The top ten hold around 4% of the sample, which has some 160,000 clones, around 90% seen once. Study outcomes and limitations: Repertoires were collected only later (after the peak T cell response had occurred). The reported proportion of spike-specific TCRs targeting unmutated variant regions was nearly half. The sample set comprised mostly white British donors with more females, and clonal diversity was possibly underestimated.

J lost 2 bases, V lost 5 bases, and 8 bases had no gene match. This CDR3 has 16 amino acids. The germline V gene has CDR1 MDHEN and CDR2 SYDVKM. This clonotype originated in an adult in good health. The sample consisted of peripheral blood, taken on day 0 of AZD1222 vaccination. The rearrangement uses TRBV28 and TRBJ1-4; 7 nucleotides line up with TRBD1. CDR3 DNA sequence: TGTGCCAGCAGTCAGAATTACAGGGGCACTAATGAAAAACTGTTTTTT. This translates into CASSQNYRGTNEKLFF.